Here is one T cell receptor (beta chain) with its context. This clonotype appeared a few times. What this receptor recognizes is not known. Per-nucleotide qualities are absent, and no much larger clonotype sits a single base away. From the cysteine up to the phenylalanine, the CDR3 has a length of 16 residues. The kept DNA is CDR3 alone, 48 bases in frame from the first base. The germline V and J ends show losses of 6 bases and 0 bases respectively, and no gene match explains 10 bases of the junction. The data derive from a study of early T cells in non-severe SARS-CoV-2 infection (dated by TCRdb to the early 2020s). General notes on the study: TCR sequencing used bulk RNA from unsorted whole blood, so alpha and beta chains could not be paired.

This was a case-control study nested in a cohort of healthcare workers in London, UK, who had nasopharyngeal swab PCR tests and blood samples taken every week. Healthcare workers were enrolled in the week of the UK lockdown, from 23 to 31 March 2020, and were followed every week for up to roughly 15 weeks. Overall study results and their limits: VDJdb matching was skewed toward anti-spike CD8 responses, so virus-specific expansions were likely underestimated and private and CD4 specificities were missed.

Receptors were amplified or captured by 5' RACE. Sequenced using a NextSeq 500. To correct for sequencing error and PCR bias, the TCR library protocol tagged individual cDNA molecules with unique molecular identifiers. TCR alpha and beta chains were both sequenced, and the abundances of alpha and beta sequences in each sample were closely correlated with each other. Turning to the authors' computational methods: Decombinator V4 was used to annotate the V gene, J gene and CDR3 of the TCR sequences. TCRs were defined as expanded if a significant change between any two time points was detected under a Poisson model with p below 0.0001. TCR abundances were normalised to the total number of TCRs sequenced per sample and were expressed as counts per million. MAIT TCRs were defined by TRAV1-2 paired with TRAJ12, TRAJ20 or TRAJ33, and iNKT TCRs by TRAV10 paired with TRAJ18. VDJdb, accessed 1 November 2021, was searched for CMV, EBV and SARS-CoV-2 annotated TCRs, excluding TCRs annotated for multiple antigens. TCRdb took the public reads, trimmed them with fastp at Q25, ran MiXCR for clone calling and kept in-frame beta chains. A single entry per CDR3 protein holds the most common genes and DNA from its merged rows. The V and J calls reflect TCRdb's pipeline rather than the authors' work. Here the sample has approximately 85,000 distinct CDR3 sequences; 9% to 15% occur a single time. Clones ranked in the top ten supply about 6.5% of the sample.

This receptor was identified in an adult who was a healthcare worker with PCR-confirmed SARS-CoV-2 infection or an uninfected control (not recorded which). The sequenced sample was whole blood. The rearranged segments are TRBV12-3 or TRBV12-4 and TRBJ1-2, with 7 central nucleotides matching TRBD1. Here is the DNA: TGTGCCAGCAGCCCGACAGGGTCTGGAGCTAACTATGGCTACACCTTC. This is translated as CASSPTGSGANYGYTF.